This entry lists 21 T cell receptor beta chains sequenced from one sample in a study of blood T cell repertoires in COVID-19. The repertoire was sequenced with immunoSEQ multiplex PCR; TCRdb's copy has only in-frame clones and lacks some. The data show hundreds of thousands of clones, roughly 90% seen once. The material sequenced was PBMCs or T cells enriched from blood (not recorded which). Receptors originate from a woman aged 25-40 years who had recovered from COVID-19.

This rearrangement joins TRBV5-4 to TRBJ2-2; 10 nucleotides match TRBD2. Germline V gene data show CDR1 as SGHNT and CDR2 as YYREEE (reference sequence). The CDR3 sequence is 16 residues long. With V trimmed by 5 bases and J by 6 bases, 10 bases remained unmatched. The CDR3 reads CASSPPSGSYAGELFF. The CDR3 DNA reads as TGTGCCAGCAGTCCTCCTAGCGGGAGTTACGCCGGGGAGCTGTTTTTT.

This rearrangement joins TRBV27 to TRBJ2-7; 8 positions match TRBD1. The CDR3 runs 15 residues. The germline gives CDR1 MNHEY, CDR2 SMNVEV (reference sequence). The junction had 9 bases not matched to a gene; V was cut back by 6 bases and J by 2 bases. The CDR3 here is CASSQGAPLTYEQYF. In DNA form, the CDR3 reads TGTGCCAGCAGCCAGGGGGCCCCTCTAACCTACGAGCAGTACTTC.

The rearrangement links TRBV6-6 to TRBJ1-6; D might be TRBD1 (6 bases). The CDR3 has 15 amino acids. Germline V lookup: CDR1 MNHNY, CDR2 SVGAGI (reference sequence). Trimming stripped 0 bases from V and 6 bases from J, with 9 bases between. CDR3 residues: CASSYSQGLNSPLHF. The CDR3 bases are TGTGCCAGCAGTTACTCACAGGGCCTTAATTCACCCCTCCACTTT.

V is TRBV7-9 and J is TRBJ2-7; TRBD2 matches at 9 bases. Germline-derived CDR1 and CDR2 are SEHNR and FQNEAQ (reference sequence). This CDR3 has 15 amino acids. The J segment lost 4 bases and the V segment lost 1 base, leaving 5 bases of the junction unmatched. CDR3 region: CASSLGSGRFYEQYF. CDR3 sequence (DNA): TGTGCCAGCAGCTTAGGTAGCGGGAGATTTTACGAGCAGTACTTC.

The V call is TRBV15, the J call TRBJ2-7; a weak D match, TRBD1 (6 bases). Trimming pared 0 bases from V and 4 bases from J, leaving 10 bases between. Looked up from germline, CDR1 is LNHNV and CDR2 is YYDKDF (reference sequence). The CDR3 runs 14 residues. CDR3 amino acids: CATSRDKGGYEQYF. The CDR3 DNA is TGTGCCACCAGCAGAGATAAAGGGGGTTACGAGCAGTACTTC.

The CDR3: CASSDNRTSGRTYEQYF. For the CDR3, the DNA is TGTGCCAGCAGTGACAATAGAACTAGCGGGAGGACCTACGAGCAGTACTTC. The chain combines TRBV6-4 with TRBJ2-7; 12 nucleotides align to TRBD2. The V gene's germline CDR1 is MRHNA and CDR2 SNTAGT. V lost 2 bases, J lost 2 bases, and 7 bases stayed unmatched. The CDR3 length is 17 residues.

The V gene is TRBV18, the J gene TRBJ1-2; D call uncertain. CDR1 and CDR2 from the germline V gene are KGHSH and LQKENI. CDR3 size: 17 residues. The germline V and J ends were trimmed by 2 bases and 3 bases, with 19 bases remaining between them. This chain's CDR3 is CASSPGPPNEGYYGYTF. CDR3 nucleotide sequence: TGTGCCAGCTCACCAGGACCGCCCAACGAGGGATACTATGGCTACACCTTC.

This clone appeared a single time. The chain uses TRBV9 and TRBJ2-7, with D perhaps TRBD2 (6 bases). Trimming stripped 0 bases from V and 7 bases from J, with 14 bases between. Germline V gene lookup returns CDR1 SGDLS and CDR2 YYNGEE. The CDR3 spans 14 residues. CDR3 sequence: CASSVGGVNGEQYF. The CDR3 nucleotides are TGTGCCAGCAGCGTAGGGGGGGTCAACGGTGAGCAGTACTTC.

This chain joins TRBV12-3 or TRBV12-4 and TRBJ2-1; 7 bases agree with TRBD1. With V trimmed by 5 bases and J by 9 bases, 7 bases remained unmatched. This CDR3 contains 13 residues. CDR3 in amino acids: CASSRTGVSEQFF. DNA for the CDR3: TGTGCCAGCAGTCGCACAGGGGTTAGTGAGCAGTTCTTC.

This clone was seen only once. The chain is built from TRBV3-1 (or the pseudogene TRBV3-2) and TRBJ2-3; TRBD1 agrees at 8 bases. Losses at the gene ends were 2 bases for V and 4 bases for J; bases not matched to a gene: 11. Germline lookup yields CDR1 LGHDT and CDR2 YNNKEL (reference sequence). The CDR3 runs 17 residues. This chain's CDR3 is CASSQPRGQGWADTQYF. CDR3 sequence (DNA): TGTGCCAGCAGCCAACCTCGCGGACAGGGATGGGCAGATACGCAGTATTTT.

This rearrangement joins TRBV23-1 to TRBJ2-1, with 10 bases lining up with TRBD1. TRBV23-1 is an ORF, with its function uncertain. The CDR3 contains 12 residues. The V segment lost 6 bases and the J segment 12 bases; nucleotides outside the gene matches: 5. CDR3 bases: TGCGCCAGCAGGCATGGACAGGGGGGGCAGTTCTTC. Translating it yields CASRHGQGGQFF.

This chain uses TRBV28 with TRBJ2-7; tentative D call: TRBD2 (6 bases). V was shortened by 4 bases and J by 2 bases, with 15 bases between the two germline ends. The germline V gene has CDR1 MDHEN and CDR2 SYDVKM. The CDR3 runs to 15 residues. The CDR3 region has the DNA TGTGCCAGCAGTTCCCCCTCGGGGGAGGCCTACGAGCAGTACTTC. Translation: CASSSPSGEAYEQYF. Complete variable domain (other parts from reference TRBV28 and TRBJ2-7): DVKVTQSSRYLVKRTGEKVFLECVQDMDHENMFWYRQDPGLGLRLIYFSYDVKMKEKGDIPEGYSVSREKKERFSLILESASTNQTSMYLCASSSPSGEAYEQYFGPGTRLTVT.

The chain joins TRBV12-2 to TRBJ2-3; the D segment call TRBD1 is taken from the table without a DNA check. TRBV12-2 is given as a pseudogene. The CDR3 runs 14 residues. CDR3 loop: CASLQQGEKDTQYF. The CDR3 nucleotides read TGTGCAAGTCTCCAACAGGGGGAGAAAGATACGCAGTATTTT.

This chain links TRBV6-5 with TRBJ2-7; D call uncertain. Germline values: CDR1 MNHEY, CDR2 SVGAGI. This CDR3 region has 13 residues. Deletions cut 2 bases from V and 3 bases from J, with 8 bases between. CDR3: CASSYNPIYEQYF. Written as DNA, the CDR3 is TGTGCCAGCAGTTACAATCCTATCTACGAGCAGTACTTC.

V gene TRBV29-1 combines with J gene TRBJ2-3; 7 nucleotides align to TRBD2. Unmatched junction bases numbered 9, after V lost 7 bases and J lost 2 bases. CDR1 and CDR2 (germline): SQVTM, ANQGSEA. The CDR3 is 14 residues long. CDR3 in amino acids: CSAEGREYTDTQYF. CDR3 nucleotides: TGCAGCGCCGAGGGGCGGGAGTACACAGATACGCAGTATTTT.

The chain carries TRBV19 and TRBJ1-1, with D perhaps TRBD1 (6 bases). CDR3 length: 12 residues. V was cut by 2 bases and J by 9 bases, with 10 bases left in between. Germline CDR1 LNHDA, CDR2 SQIVND (reference sequence). The CDR3 region is CASSIPQGQAFF. CDR3 DNA sequence: TGTGCCAGTAGTATACCTCAGGGGCAAGCTTTCTTT.

V usage is TRBV6-1 and J usage is TRBJ2-5; 13 bases are shared with TRBD2. CDR3 length equals 16 residues. CDR1 is MNHNS and CDR2 is SASEGT in the germline V gene. After removal of 4 bases from V and 5 bases from J, the junction contained 7 bases not matched to a gene. CDR3 nucleotides: TGTGCCAGCAGTGGGACTAGCGGGAGAACGTGGGAGACCCAGTACTTC. This gives the protein CASSGTSGRTWETQYF.

The chain is built from TRBV6-5 and TRBJ2-1; 8 bases are shared with TRBD1. Germline loops: CDR1 MNHEY, CDR2 SVGAGI. V shed 6 bases, J shed 4 bases, and the junction held 8 bases outside the gene matches. The CDR3 extends over 15 amino acids. The CDR3 nucleotides are TGTGCCAGCAGGACAGGGGTTAACCTTTACAATGAGCAGTTCTTC. It yields the protein CASRTGVNLYNEQFF.

This chain connects TRBV9 to TRBJ1-1; maybe TRBD1 (6 bases). Trimming stripped 3 bases from V and 3 bases from J, with 15 bases between. From germline, CDR1 is SGDLS and CDR2 YYNGEE. The length of the CDR3 is 15 residues. CDR3 sequence: CASSASGTLDTEAFF. The CDR3 DNA is TGTGCCAGCAGCGCCTCGGGGACACTTGACACTGAAGCTTTCTTT. Full variable domain (missing parts from reference TRBV9 and TRBJ1-1): DSGVTQTPKHLITATGQRVTLRCSPRSGDLSVYWYQQSLDQGLQFLIQYYNGEERAKGNILERFSAQQFPDLHSELNLSSLELGDSALYFCASSASGTLDTEAFFGQGTRLTVV.

CDR3 in DNA: TGTGCCAGCAGCTTAGTAACAGGCAATCCTAACTATGGCTACACCTTC. As protein: CASSLVTGNPNYGYTF. The rearrangement joins TRBV7-9 to TRBJ1-2; a weak D match, TRBD1 (5 bases). V lost 1 base, J lost 0 bases, and 12 bases lay in between. In germline, CDR1 is SEHNR, CDR2 FQNEAQ (reference sequence). The CDR3 has 16 amino acids. The entire variable domain, with the rest obtained from reference TRBV7-9 and TRBJ1-2, is as follows: DTGVSQNPRHKITKRGQNVTFRCDPISEHNRLYWYRQTLGQGPEFLTYFQNEAQLEKSRLLSDRFSAERPKGSFSTLEIQRTEQGDSAMYLCASSLVTGNPNYGYTFGSGTRLTVV.

The gene calls are TRBV30 and TRBJ2-7, with D unresolved. With 0 bases removed from V and 5 bases from J, the gap between germline ends came to 11 bases. Germline V gives CDR1 GTSNPN, CDR2 SVGIG (reference sequence). The CDR3 has 13 amino acids. This CDR3 reads CAWSVVLLDEQYF. The CDR3 DNA sequence: TGTGCCTGGAGTGTGGTTCTATTGGACGAGCAGTACTTC.